One sample yielded the 17 T cell receptor beta chains listed below, sequenced in a study of blood T cell repertoires in COVID-19. Assay: immunoSEQ multiplex PCR; the TCRdb copy retains only in-frame clones and omits some. This table has some 340,000 clones, 85% appearing once. Sequenced input: peripheral blood. These receptors were obtained from a woman between 18 and 29 years old with acute or convalescent COVID-19.

V is TRBV7-3 and J is TRBJ1-3, with TRBD1 as a possible D gene (6 bases). V lost 2 bases and J 4 bases, leaving 12 bases between the germline ends. Germline CDR1 reads SGHTA; CDR2 reads FQGTGA. CDR3 length equals 15 residues. CDR3 sequence: CASSLGGFGGNTIYF. CDR3 coding DNA: TGTGCCAGCAGCTTAGGGGGCTTCGGAGGAAACACCATATATTTT.

This rearrangement joins TRBV4-2 to TRBJ1-1; 7 bases are shared with TRBD1. Germline values: CDR1 LGHNA, CDR2 YNFKEQ. CDR3 length: 14 residues. V was pared by 1 base and J by 6 bases, with 5 bases of the junction left unmatched. For the CDR3, the DNA is TGTGCCAGCAGCCAAGTCGGGACAGACTCTGAAGCTTTCTTT. This encodes CASSQVGTDSEAFF.

This rearrangement joins TRBV27 to TRBJ2-5, with TRBD2 identical over 7 bases. This CDR3 has 13 residues. J lost 2 bases, V lost 5 bases, and 2 bases had no gene match. Looked up from germline, CDR1 is MNHEY and CDR2 is SMNVEV (reference sequence). The CDR3 is CASSAGLQETQYF. CDR3 bases: TGTGCCAGCAGTGCGGGACTACAAGAGACCCAGTACTTC.

V and J are TRBV3-1 (or the pseudogene TRBV3-2) and TRBJ1-4; maybe TRBD1 (5 bases). Germline CDR1 is LGHDT and CDR2 is YNNKEL (reference sequence). The CDR3 runs 14 residues. V was cut by 4 bases and J by 8 bases, with 14 bases left in between. The CDR3 here is CASSPGQGGEKLFF. CDR3 in DNA: TGTGCCAGCAGCCCAGGTCAGGGAGGCGAAAAACTGTTTTTT.

This clone was detected only once. The chain carries TRBV7-3 and TRBJ2-7; 7 bases are shared with TRBD2. The CDR3 covers 15 residues. The J segment lost 6 bases and the V segment lost 5 bases, leaving 13 bases of the junction unmatched. Germline values: CDR1 SGHTA, CDR2 FQGTGA. Here the CDR3 reads CASSPVIAGEAEQYF. The CDR3 DNA sequence: TGTGCCAGCAGCCCTGTAATTGCGGGAGAGGCCGAGCAGTACTTC.

V usage is TRBV7-6 and J usage is TRBJ2-7, with TRBD2 identical over 11 bases. Germline V gene sequence: CDR1 SGHVS, CDR2 FNYEAQ. The V gene end was trimmed by 1 base and the J gene end by 1 base; junction bases not matched to a gene: 3. The CDR3 runs 16 residues. CDR3 residues: CASSLEPSGRSYEQYF. The CDR3 coding sequence is TGTGCCAGCAGCTTAGAACCTAGCGGGAGGTCCTACGAGCAGTACTTC. The variable domain in full, with the rest retrieved from reference TRBV7-6 and TRBJ2-7, is GAGVSQSPRYKVTKRGQDVALRCDPISGHVSLYWYRQALGQGPEFLTYFNYEAQQDKSGLPNDRFSAERPEGSISTLTIQRTEQRDSAMYRCASSLEPSGRSYEQYFGPGTRLTVT.

The chain carries TRBV28 and TRBJ2-7; 12 bases match TRBD2. V shed 6 bases and J 2 bases; nucleotides not matched to a gene: 8. Germline-derived CDR1 and CDR2 are MDHEN and SYDVKM. The CDR3 extends over 16 amino acids. CDR3 DNA sequence: TGTGCCAGCAGACCTCGGACTAGCGGGAAGACCTACGAGCAGTACTTC. Its translation is CASRPRTSGKTYEQYF.

The genes are TRBV9 and TRBJ1-1; D possibly corresponds to TRBD1 (5 bases). Trimming took off 3 bases at V and 0 bases at J, with 12 bases between the two ends. From germline, CDR1 is SGDLS and CDR2 YYNGEE. This CDR3 has 15 residues. CDR3 loop: CASSERGGMNTEAFF. The CDR3 DNA reads as TGTGCCAGCAGCGAAAGGGGCGGGATGAACACTGAAGCTTTCTTT.

The V call is TRBV4-2, the J call TRBJ2-5; weak D call: TRBD2 (5 bases). The germline CDR1 and CDR2 sequences are LGHNA and YNFKEQ. CDR3 length: 15 amino acids. Trimming shortened V by 4 bases and J by 5 bases, and 17 bases separated the two germline ends. Here the CDR3 DNA reads TGTGCCAGCAGCCGAGGATCATCGGGAATGGAGACCCAGTACTTC. Translation: CASSRGSSGMETQYF.

This clone was found a few times. The chain carries TRBV10-2 and TRBJ2-5, with 10 bases that match TRBD2. J was trimmed by 2 bases and V by 2 bases; bases with no gene match: 8. CDR3 size: 17 residues. Germline assignment: CDR1 WSHSY and CDR2 SAAADI. CDR3 protein: CASSEVPVAGGQETQYF. The CDR3 bases are TGCGCCAGCAGTGAGGTCCCCGTAGCGGGGGGACAAGAGACCCAGTACTTC.

The chain's CDR3 is CATSRSGLYPPETQYF. DNA of the CDR3: TGTGCCACCAGCAGATCGGGACTGTACCCGCCCGAGACCCAGTACTTC. The J gene is TRBJ2-5, the V gene TRBV15; TRBD2 is a possible D gene (6 bases). Germline V gives CDR1 LNHNV, CDR2 YYDKDF (reference sequence). The CDR3 covers 16 residues. V was pared by 2 bases and J by 5 bases, with 18 bases between.

The V call is TRBV21-1, the J call TRBJ1-6; the D segment call TRBD1 is taken from the table without a DNA check. TRBV21-1 is recorded as a pseudogene. The CDR3 runs 19 residues. The CDR3 is CASSKGRGQGAGVRSPLHF. In DNA, the CDR3 is TGTGCCAGCAGCAAAGGGCGTGGGCAGGGGGCGGGGGTTCGGTCACCCCTCCACTTT.

The chain links TRBV19 to TRBJ2-1; 11 positions match TRBD1. The CDR3 spans 15 residues. Germline CDR1 and CDR2: LNHDA and SQIVND (reference sequence). The J segment lost 8 bases and the V segment lost 0 bases, leaving 3 bases of the junction unmatched. This CDR3 is CASSIEGDRGDEQFF. The DNA for the CDR3 is TGTGCCAGTAGTATAGAGGGGGACAGGGGGGATGAGCAGTTCTTC.

CDR3 loop: CASSPQVGANTEAFF. The DNA for the CDR3 is TGTGCCAGCAGCCCCCAAGTGGGAGCGAACACTGAAGCTTTCTTT. V gene TRBV7-3 combines with J gene TRBJ1-1; D remains unclear. Trimming left V 5 bases short and J 1 base short, with 14 bases between. This CDR3 is 15 amino acids long. Germline CDR1 is SGHTA and CDR2 is FQGTGA.

The V gene is TRBV5-4, the J gene TRBJ2-3, with 7 positions matching TRBD1. The CDR3 covers 15 residues. J lost 4 bases, V lost 2 bases, and 7 bases had no gene match. Germline loops: CDR1 SGHNT, CDR2 YYREEE (reference sequence). DNA for the CDR3: TGTGCCAGCAGCTTAGGTTCTCAGGGGGCAGATACGCAGTATTTT. This codes for CASSLGSQGADTQYF.

This chain joins TRBV27 and TRBJ1-5, with 7 bases identical to TRBD1. After removal of 3 bases from V and 3 bases from J, the junction contained 2 bases not matched to a gene. Germline CDR1 MNHEY, CDR2 SMNVEV (reference sequence). The CDR3 is made up of 14 amino acids. CDR3 sequence: CASSLEGANQPQHF. The CDR3 nucleotides are TGTGCCAGCAGTTTGGAGGGGGCCAATCAGCCCCAGCATTTT.

The rearrangement joins TRBV19 to TRBJ2-3; 12 bases fit TRBD1. The length of the CDR3 is 15 residues. Trimming cost V 5 bases and J 7 bases; bases outside gene matches: 7. The germline gives CDR1 LNHDA, CDR2 SQIVND (reference sequence). CDR3 nucleotides: TGTGCCAGTAGTTCTTCGGGACAGGGGGCGAATACGCAGTATTTT. Protein product: CASSSSGQGANTQYF.